The source of this T cell receptor beta chain is a study of blood T cells in healthy people across ages (dated by TCRdb to the mid-2010s). A note on the overall study: In model experiments, template switching captured roughly one uniquely barcoded TCR beta cDNA molecule for every two T cells. Age-related changes in TCR beta repertoire diversity were measured in the study by deep sequencing normalized with unique cDNA molecular identifiers. The donors were split into four age groups: young (average about 15 years), middle-aged (around 37), aged (approximately 60) and long-lived (over 80). The study analyzed two additional independent replicas of 1 million unique cDNA reads from the same blood draw for two donors, one aged 18 to 30 and one aged 80 or older.

The library was generated by 5' RACE. Reads for this sample came from an Illumina HiSeq 2500. The second PCR ran for roughly 7 to 12 cycles and used a J-beta primer mix along with a sample-barcoded 5' primer. A template-switch 5' adaptor carrying 12 random nucleotides introduced a unique molecular identifier onto each TCR beta cDNA molecule. Each sample yielded at least 3 million CDR3-containing paired-end reads. The Mint cDNA synthesis kit, primed by a TRBC-specific oligonucleotide, was used to synthesize first-strand cDNA from all RNA. Following uracil-DNA glycosylase treatment, a first 18-cycle PCR with universal primers M1SS and BC2_uni_R was performed on all cDNA. As for the authors' bioinformatics: Normalization of each sample was performed by random selection of 1 million high-quality reads, each carrying a distinct molecular identifier. Reads sharing molecular identifiers were discarded rather than binned into consensus sequences. MiTCR, with a Q25 quality threshold and the strictest error-elimination algorithm, was used for CDR3 identification, clonotype clustering and error correction. A nonparametric unseen species model with Euler transformation was used to estimate a lower bound on total TCR beta diversity. Starting from the raw public reads, TCRdb applied fastp trimming at Q25, assembled clones with MiXCR and retained in-frame beta chains. Each entry is one CDR3 protein sequence, shown with its most common DNA and genes. The V and J calls reflect TCRdb's pipeline rather than the authors' work. In all, the sample holds 750,000 to 950,000 distinct CDR3 sequences, and roughly 29% of those were seen once. The ten largest clones add up to 10% of the sample.

This clonotype was counted only a few times. The clone's antigen remains unknown. No much larger clone exists at a distance of one base, and base qualities are not known. Broad study findings and their caveats: Donor CMV infection status was unknown, potentially confounding age-related changes in expanded clonotypes. Since profiling was done on bulk unsorted PBMCs, naive and antigen-experienced compartments could not be conclusively compared. Estimates of total diversity based on one million sequenced T cells were regarded as lower bounds and as underestimates. The percentage of naive T cells measured by flow cytometry correlated strongly with observed TCR beta diversity. Compared with the aged group, the long-lived group had more naive CD4+ T cells, fewer expanded clones and increased TCR diversity, a pattern suggesting age selection. As age increased, observed TCR beta diversity per million T cells dropped in a roughly linear way, and a significant reduction was already evident by age 40.

Donors were 39 systemically healthy Caucasian individuals from Russia aged roughly 6 to 90 years. Each donor gave approximately 9.4 milliliters of peripheral blood, drawn into EDTA-treated Vacutainer tubes. PBMCs were isolated by Ficoll-Paque density-gradient centrifugation, with at least 6.5 million obtained per sample. Total RNA was extracted from PBMCs with Trizol reagent, with at least 5 micrograms obtained per sample. For every donor, an aliquot of PBMCs went through flow cytometry to measure the percentages of naive CD45RAhigh/CD27high T cells. V loses 2 bases of germline sequence and J loses 8 bases, and the interval between the two ends is 13 bases. Including the terminal cysteine and phenylalanine, the CDR3 comprises 14 residues. Only the CDR3 part of the read is kept: 42 bases, read in frame from the first base. Taken from the germline V gene, the CDR1 and CDR2 loops are MDHEN and SYDVKM.

The same data also went into a second study, on T cells of mothers and their children. Taken from the second paper: Donors were nine systemically healthy Caucasian individuals: three mothers and their six children. cDNA synthesis used all of the extracted RNA, with around 1.5 ug of RNA in each 15 ul reaction. In the second PCR, sample barcodes and 2-4 random nucleotides were introduced via the M1S primer. Over 9.5 million TCR beta CDR3 reads were obtained for each mother, and approximately 3 million reads were obtained for each child. Thymic selection shapes the output of TCR recombination in a similar way in related and unrelated pairs, and inherited differences have a minor effect. Related mother-child pairs always showed normalized repertoire overlap that was slightly higher than in unrelated mother-child pairs, though the difference was never significant. With a sensitivity of 90 to 100 clones per million clonotypes, no persistent microchimeric T cell clones were detected. Deep NGS was used in the study to compare the TCR beta repertoires of mothers and children and to look for features that separate related mother-child pairs from unrelated individuals. On average, the children were roughly 11 +/- 4 years old, while the mothers were approximately 41 +/- 4 years old. Libraries were sequenced on Illumina HiSeq 2000 with 100+100 nt paired-end reads after adapter ligation with NEBNext reagents. To prevent cross-contamination, the mother and child libraries were prepared one month apart and sequenced in separate runs. Between roughly 500,000 and 2,300,000 distinct TCR beta clonotypes were identified per donor. Naive TCR beta clonotypes were estimated from low-frequency clonotypes matched to each donor's FACS-determined naive share, without sorting.

The receptor was derived from a woman in her 40s in good health. Recombination connected TRBV28 to TRBJ2-4; the D gene is not confidently resolved. The sample comprised blood. The DNA is TGTGCCAGCAGTTTAACCAGTACAGTGGACATTCAGTACTTC. This translates into CASSLTSTVDIQYF.